This T cell receptor beta chain is from a study of T cell changes during pregnancy in multiple sclerosis. The V and J ends lost 0 bases and 10 bases respectively, with 11 bases between them. Germline CDR1 SGHRS, CDR2 YFSETQ. This CDR3 spans 13 amino acids. Method: immunoSEQ multiplex PCR; TCRdb's copy keeps in-frame clones and lacks some. Of about 69,000 clones listed, around 92% are singletons. The clonotype comes from a female donor in good health, enrolled as a control in a pregnancy study. V usage is TRBV5-1 and J usage is TRBJ2-1; D is possibly TRBD2 (5 bases). The sequences come from peripheral blood, collected in the third trimester of pregnancy. The CDR3 spells CASSLAAGEEQFF. CDR3 nucleotides: TGCGCCAGCAGCTTGGCCGCCGGGGAAGAGCAGTTCTTC.